This T cell receptor (beta chain) was found in a study of T cell responses to AZD1222 COVID-19 vaccine. Profiling relied on immunoSEQ multiplex PCR, and the TCRdb table lists in-frame clones only, not all of them. The table shows approximately 50,000 clones, with more than 80% occurring only once. This CDR3 contains 16 residues. The germline CDR1 and CDR2 sequences are MNHEY and SVGEGT. The ends lost 2 bases at V and 5 bases at J; junction bases unmatched: 6. The sequencing here drew on peripheral blood, taken on day 0 of MenACWY control vaccination. The chain employs TRBV6-2 or TRBV6-3 and TRBJ2-5; 12 bases map to TRBD2. This receptor was taken from an adult in good health. This chain's CDR3 is CASSYGLAGSGETQYF. CDR3 bases: TGTGCCAGCAGTTACGGACTAGCGGGGAGCGGGGAGACCCAGTACTTC.